One and the same sample provided the 5 T cell receptor beta chains below, sequenced in a study of blood T cell repertoires in COVID-19. The method was immunoSEQ multiplex PCR; TCRdb's version includes in-frame clones alone and lacks a portion of them. The profile shows about 80,000 clones, over 75% of them singletons. Material: peripheral blood. These receptors all stem from a man over 45 with COVID-19, enrolled during active disease.

The chain uses TRBV21-1 and TRBJ1-5. TRBV21-1 is classified as a pseudogene. This CDR3 comprises 16 residues. CDR3 DNA sequence: TGTGCCAGCAGCAAAGTGAGTCGAGGGTCAAATCAGCCCCAGCATTTT. This encodes CASSKVSRGSNQPQHF.

This clone was seen once. The chain combines TRBV19 with TRBJ1-5, with a possible D match to TRBD1 (5 bases). With 9 bases removed from V and 1 base from J, the gap between germline ends came to 16 bases. The CDR3 contains 15 residues. Germline assignment: CDR1 LNHDA and CDR2 SQIVND (reference sequence). CDR3 in amino acids: CASRMGGVSNQPQHF. The CDR3 nucleotides are TGTGCCAGCCGCATGGGGGGAGTGAGCAATCAGCCCCAGCATTTT.

This rearrangement joins TRBV5-1 to TRBJ2-7; perhaps TRBD1 as D (5 bases). The ends were cut back, 4 bases at V and 3 bases at J, with 11 bases in the middle. The CDR3 consists of 13 residues. The germline V gene has CDR1 SGHRS and CDR2 YFSETQ. CDR3 in DNA: TGCGCCAGCAGCACCGGACATAACTACGAGCAGTACTTC. It translates to CASSTGHNYEQYF. Supplemented by reference TRBV5-1 and TRBJ2-7, the full variable domain reads KAGVTQTPRYLIKTRGQQVTLSCSPISGHRSVSWYQQTPGQGLQFLFEYFSETQRNKGNFPGRFSGRQFSNSRSEMNVSTLELGDSALYLCASSTGHNYEQYFGPGTRLTVT.

This chain joins TRBV27 and TRBJ1-1, with D perhaps matching TRBD1 (5 bases). Trimming took 4 bases from V and 3 from J, leaving 15 bases between them. The CDR3 is 15 amino acids. From germline, CDR1 is MNHEY and CDR2 SMNVEV (reference sequence). Here the CDR3 DNA reads TGTGCCAGCAGTTCCCCGGCAGCAGGGTACACTGAAGCTTTCTTT. It is translated as CASSSPAAGYTEAFF.

The genes are TRBV7-6 and TRBJ1-1; 9 nucleotides line up with TRBD1. The CDR3 spans 15 residues. Germline loops: CDR1 SGHVS, CDR2 FNYEAQ. Unmatched junction bases numbered 6, after V lost 6 bases and J lost 1 base. This CDR3 is CASSYSTGGNTEAFF. In nucleotides, the CDR3 is TGTGCCAGCAGTTATTCGACAGGGGGGAACACTGAAGCTTTCTTT. Full variable domain (rest looked up from reference TRBV7-6 and TRBJ1-1): GAGVSQSPRYKVTKRGQDVALRCDPISGHVSLYWYRQALGQGPEFLTYFNYEAQQDKSGLPNDRFSAERPEGSISTLTIQRTEQRDSAMYRCASSYSTGGNTEAFFGQGTRLTVV.